The next 29 T cell receptor beta chains were all read from a single sample in a study of blood T cell repertoires in COVID-19. Only in-frame clones appear in the TCRdb table, and some are missing; sequencing was by immunoSEQ multiplex PCR. Of under 350,000 clones listed, 75% to 95% were seen once; the top ten hold roughly 7%. The sample comprised peripheral blood. The receptors originated from a woman in her thirties with COVID-19, enrolled during active disease.

The chain recombines TRBV7-2 with TRBJ2-7; 9 bases map to TRBD1. V trimming: 4 bases; J trimming: 6 bases; junction bases outside the gene matches: 7. CDR1 and CDR2 from the germline V gene are SGHTA and FQGNSA. The CDR3 runs 14 residues. The CDR3 nucleotides are TGTGCCAGCAGCTGGGGGCACAGGGGGCGCGAGCAGTACTTC. This codes for CASSWGHRGREQYF. The variable domain in full, with the rest retrieved from reference TRBV7-2 and TRBJ2-7, is GAGVSQSPSNKVTEKGKDVELRCDPISGHTALYWYRQSLGQGLEFLIYFQGNSAPDKSGLPSDRFSAERTGGSVSTLTIQRTQQEDSAVYLCASSWGHRGREQYFGPGTRLTVT.

The genes are TRBV24-1 and TRBJ2-1; 8 positions match TRBD2. Germline lookup yields CDR1 KGHDR and CDR2 SFDVKD. The V gene end was trimmed by 4 bases and the J gene end by 6 bases; junction bases not matched to a gene: 10. There are 16 residues in the CDR3. CDR3 in DNA: TGTGCCACCAGTGACCCCGGGACTAGTAATTCCAATGAGCAGTTCTTC. Translating it yields CATSDPGTSNSNEQFF.

The chain couples TRBV5-6 to TRBJ2-4; 12 bases match TRBD2. The germline gives CDR1 SGHDT, CDR2 YYEEEE. The V and J ends lost 6 bases and 7 bases, in that order; junction bases with no gene match: 11. The CDR3 length is 16 residues. For the CDR3, the DNA is TGTGCCAGCACTTCTAGCGGGAGGGCCTATAGGAACATTCAGTACTTC. Protein sequence: CASTSSGRAYRNIQYF.

This chain uses TRBV30 with TRBJ1-1; D is uncertain. The CDR3 totals 12 residues. V dropped 2 bases and J dropped 8 bases, with 12 bases sitting between them. CDR1 GTSNPN and CDR2 SVGIG come from the germline V gene (reference sequence). CDR3 DNA: TGTGCCTGGAGTAATGAGGATTTCGAAGCTTTCTTT. It yields the protein CAWSNEDFEAFF.

This rearrangement joins TRBV7-9 to TRBJ2-1; 8 bases agree with TRBD1. Germline CDR1 reads SEHNR; CDR2 reads FQNEAQ (reference sequence). The trim removed 2 bases at V and 7 bases at J, leaving 7 bases unmatched. The CDR3 has 15 residues. Written as DNA, the CDR3 is TGTGCCAGCAGCTTACCGGGACAGGCCATGAATGAGCAGTTCTTC. It yields the protein CASSLPGQAMNEQFF.

CDR3 coding DNA: TGTGCCGCCGGGGTAAGGGCAGAGACCCAGTACTTC. Its protein is CAAGVRAETQYF. The gene calls are TRBV2 and TRBJ2-5, with D perhaps matching TRBD2 (5 bases). The germline gives CDR1 SNHLY, CDR2 FYNNEI. CDR3 length: 12 amino acids. The V end was cut by 11 bases, the J end by 4 bases, with 14 bases between. Looking up the rest from reference TRBV2 and TRBJ2-5 gives the full variable domain: EPEVTQTPSHQVTQMGQEVILRCVPISNHLYFYWYRQILGQKVEFLVSFYNNEISEKSEIFDDQFSVERPDGSNFTLKIRSTKLEDSAMYFCAAGVRAETQYFGPGTRLLVL.

This clone is a singleton in its sample. This sequence joins TRBV5-4 and TRBJ1-1; tentatively, D is TRBD1 (5 bases). The CDR3 length is 14 residues. Per germline, CDR1 SGHNT and CDR2 YYREEE (reference sequence). V lost 2 bases to trimming and J lost 2 bases, with 10 bases between them. Written as DNA, the CDR3 is TGTGCCAGCAGCTTATCTCAGGGAAACACTGAAGCTTTCTTT. Translating gives CASSLSQGNTEAFF.

This clone appeared a single time. V usage is TRBV19 and J usage is TRBJ1-1; TRBD1 aligns across 8 bases. V shed 11 bases, J shed 1 base, and the junction held 6 bases outside the gene matches. CDR3 size: 13 residues. Germline assignment: CDR1 LNHDA and CDR2 SQIVND (reference sequence). In DNA, the CDR3 is TGTGCCTCGCGGACAGGGCCGAACACTGAAGCTTTCTTT. Translating it yields CASRTGPNTEAFF.

V is TRBV28 and J is TRBJ2-3, with a possible D match to TRBD1 (5 bases). V was trimmed by 2 bases and J by 8 bases, leaving 8 bases between them. Germline V gene data show CDR1 as MDHEN and CDR2 as SYDVKM. The CDR3 has 12 amino acids. Written as DNA, the CDR3 is TGTGCCAGCAGTTTACGACAGACTACGCAGTATTTT. Its translation is CASSLRQTTQYF.

The V call is TRBV30, the J call TRBJ2-3, with D perhaps TRBD2 (6 bases). The CDR3 has 14 amino acids. Germline V gives CDR1 GTSNPN, CDR2 SVGIG (reference sequence). The V gene lost 0 bases and the J gene lost 1 base, with 8 bases spanning the gap. Written as DNA, the CDR3 is TGTGCCTGGAGTGTCTTAGCGGGCACAGATACGCAGTATTTT. It specifies CAWSVLAGTDTQYF.

The V gene is TRBV25-1, the J gene TRBJ2-2; 12 bases line up with TRBD2. Per germline, CDR1 MGHDK and CDR2 SYGVNS. Trimming at V came to 4 bases and at J to 1 base, leaving 1 base not matched to a gene. This CDR3 is built from 16 residues. This CDR3 reads CASSGLAGENTGELFF. The CDR3 DNA sequence: TGTGCCAGCAGTGGACTAGCGGGGGAGAACACCGGGGAGCTGTTTTTT.

The chain recombines TRBV6-2 or TRBV6-3 with TRBJ2-7; TRBD2 aligns across 8 bases. V shed 2 bases, J shed 4 bases, and the junction held 4 bases outside the gene matches. The CDR3 sequence is 14 residues long. From germline, CDR1 is MNHEY and CDR2 SVGEGT. In DNA, the CDR3 is TGTGCCAGCAGTTACCGGGAGGGCCGGTACGAGCAGTACTTC. It yields the protein CASSYREGRYEQYF.

The chain uses TRBV4-2 and TRBJ2-7, with D tentatively TRBD2 (6 bases). The CDR3 is made up of 13 amino acids. Germline CDR1 and CDR2: LGHNA and YNFKEQ. The V gene lost 3 bases and the J gene lost 0 bases, with 6 bases spanning the gap. The CDR3 coding sequence is TGTGCCAGCAGCCAGGGACTCTCCTACGAGCAGTACTTC. Translated: CASSQGLSYEQYF.

The J gene is TRBJ1-2, the V gene TRBV24-1; 7 bases line up with TRBD1. Germline loops: CDR1 KGHDR, CDR2 SFDVKD. The V gene end was trimmed by 4 bases and the J gene end by 5 bases; junction bases not matched to a gene: 15. The CDR3 runs 17 residues. The CDR3 nucleotides are TGTGCCACCAGTGACGACAGGGATGTTAGCTTGAGGTATGGCTACACCTTC. Protein product: CATSDDRDVSLRYGYTF.

This rearrangement joins TRBV7-9 to TRBJ2-3, with D unresolved. Germline CDR1 is SEHNR and CDR2 is FQNEAQ (reference sequence). V shed 5 bases and J shed 2 bases, with 14 bases lying between them. The CDR3 length is 15 residues. DNA for the CDR3: TGTGCCAGCAGCCAAGTCCTAGGTGACACAGATACGCAGTATTTT. This gives the protein CASSQVLGDTDTQYF.

This rearrangement joins TRBV5-1 to TRBJ1-1; 7 bases line up with TRBD1. CDR3 length: 15 residues. V lost 3 bases and J lost 5; bases outside the gene matches: 10. Germline CDR1 reads SGHRS; CDR2 reads YFSETQ. CDR3 region: CASSSGPGGKTEAFF. CDR3 sequence (DNA): TGCGCCAGCAGCTCAGGACCAGGGGGTAAGACTGAAGCTTTCTTT.

The chain is built from TRBV2 and TRBJ2-5, with D possibly matching TRBD2 (5 bases). This CDR3 spans 13 amino acids. Germline V gives CDR1 SNHLY, CDR2 FYNNEI. V was clipped by 3 bases and J by 3 bases, with 8 bases between them. DNA for the CDR3: TGTGCCAGCAGTGATATCGGGGAAGAGACCCAGTACTTC. It codes for CASSDIGEETQYF.

CDR3 protein: CAWNPGTNEKLFF. The CDR3 coding sequence is TGTGCCTGGAATCCAGGAACTAATGAAAAACTGTTTTTT. The V call is TRBV30, the J call TRBJ1-4; no firm D call. CDR3 length: 13 residues. Looked up from germline, CDR1 is GTSNPN and CDR2 is SVGIG (reference sequence). The ends were cut back, 4 bases at V and 1 base at J, with 7 bases in the middle.

To note about this clone: The same CDR3 is also encoded by other DNA sequences in this sample. This chain uses TRBV6-1 with TRBJ1-6, with TRBD1 matching over 7 bases. The V gene end was trimmed by 2 bases and the J gene end by 6 bases; junction bases not matched to a gene: 4. Germline loops: CDR1 MNHNS, CDR2 SASEGT. The CDR3 length is 15 residues. CDR3: CASSERTGSNSPLHF. The CDR3 DNA sequence: TGTGCCAGCAGTGAACGGACAGGAAGTAATTCACCCCTCCACTTT.

The rearrangement uses TRBV5-4 and TRBJ2-5; the match to TRBD2 covers 11 bases. V shed 1 base, J shed 6 bases, and the junction held 5 bases outside the gene matches. Germline V lookup: CDR1 SGHNT, CDR2 YYREEE (reference sequence). The CDR3 is made up of 15 amino acids. In nucleotides, the CDR3 is TGTGCCAGCAGCTTGCCGCTAGCGGGAGGAAAGACCCAGTACTTC. This translates into CASSLPLAGGKTQYF.

This chain links TRBV19 with TRBJ2-1; 9 nucleotides agree with TRBD2. Looked up from germline, CDR1 is LNHDA and CDR2 is SQIVND (reference sequence). The V segment lost 3 bases and the J segment 8 bases; nucleotides outside the gene matches: 5. CDR3 length: 14 amino acids. The CDR3 reads CASSMGLAVYEQFF. The CDR3 DNA reads TGTGCCAGTAGTATGGGACTAGCTGTATATGAGCAGTTCTTC.

This clone has just one count. V and J are TRBV6-5 and TRBJ2-7; D is ambiguous. V was clipped by 0 bases and J by 4 bases, with 7 bases between them. The CDR3 covers 13 residues. From germline, CDR1 is MNHEY and CDR2 SVGAGI. CDR3 sequence reads: CASSYSTKYEQYF. The CDR3 nucleotides read TGTGCCAGCAGTTACTCGACAAAATACGAGCAGTACTTC.

The V and J genes are TRBV6-5 and TRBJ1-2; D remains unclear. The CDR3 totals 15 residues. Germline V gene sequence: CDR1 MNHEY, CDR2 SVGAGI. V was trimmed by 0 bases and J by 1 base, leaving 9 bases between them. CDR3 nucleotides: TGTGCCAGCAGTTACTCGAGGAGTGTTAACTATGGCTACACCTTC. It yields the protein CASSYSRSVNYGYTF.

The chain has TRBV24-1 and TRBJ2-3, with 9 bases that match TRBD2. The germline V gene encodes CDR1 KGHDR and CDR2 SFDVKD. This CDR3 has 14 residues. Germline trimming cut 8 bases from V and 4 bases from J; bases unmatched to any gene: 6. CDR3 DNA sequence: TGTGCCACCATGGCGGGAGGGCCCGCAGATACGCAGTATTTT. Protein product: CATMAGGPADTQYF.

The rearrangement uses TRBV2 and TRBJ1-5; no definite D call. Per the germline V gene, CDR1 is SNHLY and CDR2 is FYNNEI. There are 14 residues in the CDR3. V lost 4 bases and J 3 bases, leaving 10 bases between the germline ends. The CDR3 is CASSGRQDNQPQHF. The CDR3 DNA follows: TGTGCCAGCAGTGGGAGGCAGGACAATCAGCCCCAGCATTTT. Combining the CDR3 with reference TRBV2 and TRBJ1-5 gives the whole variable domain EPEVTQTPSHQVTQMGQEVILRCVPISNHLYFYWYRQILGQKVEFLVSFYNNEISEKSEIFDDQFSVERPDGSNFTLKIRSTKLEDSAMYFCASSGRQDNQPQHFGDGTRLSIL.

The CDR3 sequence is CASRDRGDSPLHF. The CDR3 region has the DNA TGTGCCAGCAGGGACAGGGGTGATTCACCCCTCCACTTT. The rearrangement uses TRBV6-5 and TRBJ1-6, with 9 bases fitting TRBD1. V lost 6 bases to trimming and J lost 8 bases; unmatched junction nucleotides: 2. Germline V gives CDR1 MNHEY, CDR2 SVGAGI. CDR3 length equals 13 residues.

V is TRBV5-6 and J is TRBJ2-7; D is undetermined. This CDR3 comprises 13 residues. From germline, CDR1 is SGHDT and CDR2 YYEEEE. The V end was cut by 3 bases, the J end by 0 bases, with 7 bases between. Here the CDR3 DNA reads TGTGCCAGCAGCTATTACAACTCCTACGAGCAGTACTTC. Residues: CASSYYNSYEQYF.

The rearrangement links TRBV3-1 (or the pseudogene TRBV3-2) to TRBJ2-7; a possible D gene is TRBD2 (5 bases). Between the trimmed V and J ends, which lost 0 bases and 0 bases, there was a span of 15 bases. The CDR3 is made up of 17 amino acids. Per germline, CDR1 LGHDT and CDR2 YNNKEL (reference sequence). The CDR3 coding sequence is TGTGCCAGCAGCCAAGATTTCGGAGGCCTCCTCTCCTACGAGCAGTACTTC. Its protein product is CASSQDFGGLLSYEQYF.

The V and J genes are TRBV9 and TRBJ2-3, with 12 positions matching TRBD2. There are 15 residues in the CDR3. Germline loops: CDR1 SGDLS, CDR2 YYNGEE. Losses at the gene ends were 4 bases for V and 4 bases for J; bases not matched to a gene: 4. CDR3 bases: TGTGCCAGCAGCTGGACTAGCGGGATATCAGATACGCAGTATTTT. It translates to CASSWTSGISDTQYF.